The 22 T cell receptor beta chains reported below all come from one sample, sequenced in a study of cytomegalovirus exposure and HLA in healthy donors. Primers for the PCR totalled 60 Vbeta and 13 Jbeta. Assay: immunoSEQ multiplex PCR; the TCRdb copy retains only in-frame clones and omits some. The sample records about 120,000 clones, approximately 78% being singletons. Sample: PBMCs. These receptors were obtained from a man aged 25 to 40 in good health and CMV-seropositive.

The gene calls are TRBV2 and TRBJ1-2; D ambiguous. This CDR3 spans 11 amino acids. V was shortened by 4 bases and J by 6 bases, with 6 bases between the two germline ends. Germline V gene sequence: CDR1 SNHLY, CDR2 FYNNEI. CDR3 loop: CASSVIHGYTF. The CDR3 region has the DNA TGTGCCAGCAGTGTAATTCATGGCTACACCTTC.

V and J are TRBV7-6 and TRBJ1-3; D ambiguous. Germline V CDR1 and CDR2: SGHVS, FNYEAQ. This CDR3 region has 13 residues. V was pared by 6 bases and J by 2 bases, with 8 bases between. CDR3 in DNA: TGTGCCAGCAGGGAGGGAACTGGAAACACCATATATTTT. It codes for CASREGTGNTIYF.

The rearrangement links TRBV28 to TRBJ1-5; TRBD1 is a possible D gene (5 bases). V lost 2 bases to trimming and J lost 3 bases, with 11 bases between them. The CDR3 extends over 15 amino acids. CDR1 and CDR2 (germline): MDHEN, SYDVKM. The CDR3 DNA reads TGTGCCAGCAGTTTAGGGGGGGAGTCCAATCAGCCCCAGCATTTT. It encodes CASSLGGESNQPQHF.

This chain connects TRBV5-1 to TRBJ1-1, with D hard to call. The germline gives CDR1 SGHRS, CDR2 YFSETQ. Trimming stripped 0 bases from V and 4 bases from J, with 10 bases between. This CDR3 region has 14 residues. In nucleotides, the CDR3 is TGCGCCAGCAGCTTGGGTGACTCAACCACTGAAGCTTTCTTT. Translating gives CASSLGDSTTEAFF.

The rearrangement links TRBV6-5 to TRBJ2-5; D is ambiguous. Germline V lookup: CDR1 MNHEY, CDR2 SVGAGI. The CDR3 has 15 amino acids. V lost 4 bases to trimming and J lost 5 bases, with 17 bases between them. CDR3 nucleotides: TGTGCCAGCAGTTCCCGACTCGCATCCATGGAGACCCAGTACTTC. Encoded protein: CASSSRLASMETQYF.

This chain connects TRBV28 to TRBJ1-2; perhaps TRBD1 as D (6 bases). CDR3 length equals 13 residues. Germline V gives CDR1 MDHEN, CDR2 SYDVKM. V was shortened by 3 bases and J by 6 bases, with 11 bases between the two germline ends. CDR3 DNA: TGTGCCAGCAGTTTCAGGGGAGAGGATGGCTACACCTTC. Translation gives CASSFRGEDGYTF.

The chain combines TRBV9 with TRBJ1-3; D may be TRBD1 (5 bases). V was shortened by 6 bases and J by 8 bases, with 12 bases between the two germline ends. This CDR3 comprises 12 residues. Germline values: CDR1 SGDLS, CDR2 YYNGEE. Here the CDR3 reads CASTGLGDTIYF. Written as DNA, the CDR3 is TGTGCCAGCACAGGGTTAGGAGACACCATATATTTT.

The chain recombines TRBV4-1 with TRBJ2-1, with D perhaps TRBD1 (5 bases). V was clipped by 2 bases and J by 8 bases, with 13 bases between them. Germline assignment: CDR1 MGHRA and CDR2 YSYEKL. This CDR3 spans 14 amino acids. CDR3 amino acids: CASSQTGPRDEQFF. The CDR3 nucleotides are TGCGCCAGCAGCCAAACAGGCCCCCGGGATGAGCAGTTCTTC.

The chain recombines TRBV5-1 with TRBJ2-1; TRBD1 matches 8 bases. This CDR3 has 17 amino acids. Trimming removed 1 base from V and 7 bases from J; junction bases left unmatched: 13. Germline values: CDR1 SGHRS, CDR2 YFSETQ. This chain's CDR3 is CASSLRPSGQAGNEQFF. The CDR3 nucleotides read TGCGCCAGCAGCTTGCGGCCTTCGGGACAGGCAGGAAATGAGCAGTTCTTC.

The chain uses TRBV4-2 and TRBJ1-6; the D is unclear. This CDR3 is built from 16 residues. Germline-derived CDR1 and CDR2 are LGHNA and YNFKEQ. V lost 0 bases and J lost 8, with 14 bases in between. The CDR3 DNA sequence: TGTGCCAGCAGCCAAGAGGAGGGAAAGGGTGATTCACCCCTCCACTTT. It yields the protein CASSQEEGKGDSPLHF.

The chain combines TRBV9 with TRBJ1-2; 8 positions agree with TRBD1. Trimming cost V 3 bases and J 0 bases; bases outside gene matches: 4. The CDR3 sequence is 15 residues long. The germline V gene has CDR1 SGDLS and CDR2 YYNGEE. This chain's CDR3 is CASSGTGGPNYGYTF. In DNA form, the CDR3 reads TGTGCCAGCAGCGGCACAGGGGGTCCTAACTATGGCTACACCTTC.

This rearrangement joins TRBV5-6 to TRBJ2-1; TRBD2 might be the D (5 bases). V was clipped by 4 bases and J by 10 bases, with 9 bases between them. Per the germline V gene, CDR1 is SGHDT and CDR2 is YYEEEE. There are 11 residues in the CDR3. The CDR3 nucleotides read TGTGCCAGCAGCCAAGACTACGAGCAGTTCTTC. This gives the protein CASSQDYEQFF.

Details on this clone: Relative to the germline gene, one junction end is altered; a read error may explain this. V and J are TRBV4-1 and TRBJ2-1; 7 bases align to TRBD1. CDR1 is MGHRA and CDR2 is YSYEKL in the germline V gene. This CDR3 is 16 amino acids long. The CDR3 protein is CASSQVIVARGNEQFF. CDR3 in DNA: TGCGCCAGCAGTCAAGTGATAGTCGCCAGGGGGAATGAGCAGTTCTTC.

V is TRBV7-3 and J is TRBJ1-6; maybe TRBD1 (6 bases). V was cut by 5 bases and J by 6 bases, with 11 bases left in between. The CDR3 has 14 residues. CDR1 and CDR2 (germline): SGHTA, FQGTGA. As DNA, the CDR3 is TGTGCCAGCAGCCGAGGGGGTCGTAATTCACCCCTCCACTTT. Translating gives CASSRGGRNSPLHF. Drawing the rest from reference TRBV7-3 and TRBJ1-6, the complete variable domain is GAGVSQTPSNKVTEKGKYVELRCDPISGHTALYWYRQSLGQGPEFLIYFQGTGAADDSGLPNDRFFAVRPEGSVSTLKIQRTERGDSAVYLCASSRGGRNSPLHFGNGTRLTVT.

The chain combines TRBV29-1 with TRBJ1-1; weak D call: TRBD1 (5 bases). Trimming took 4 bases from V and 0 from J, leaving 9 bases between them. Germline V gene sequence: CDR1 SQVTM, CDR2 ANQGSEA. The CDR3 sequence is 13 residues long. The CDR3 DNA follows: TGCAGCGTTGGGACACCTATGAACACTGAAGCTTTCTTT. It yields the protein CSVGTPMNTEAFF. The full variable domain, its missing parts supplied by reference TRBV29-1 and TRBJ1-1, is SAVISQKPSRDICQRGTSLTIQCQVDSQVTMMFWYRQQPGQSLTLIATANQGSEATYESGFVIDKFPISRPNLTFSTLTVSNMSPEDSSIYLCSVGTPMNTEAFFGQGTRLTVV.

This clone was picked up a small number of times. The genes are TRBV28 and TRBJ1-5, with 8 bases aligning to TRBD1. After removal of 6 bases from V and 3 bases from J, the junction contained 7 bases not matched to a gene. Germline V gene lookup returns CDR1 MDHEN and CDR2 SYDVKM. CDR3 size: 15 residues. In nucleotides, the CDR3 is TGTGCCAGCAGCCGACAGGGGACCCCCAATCAGCCCCAGCATTTT. Protein: CASSRQGTPNQPQHF.

This rearrangement joins TRBV27 to TRBJ1-5; the match to TRBD1 covers 7 bases. CDR3 size: 14 residues. Unmatched junction bases numbered 11, after V lost 4 bases and J lost 11 bases. Germline lookup yields CDR1 MNHEY and CDR2 SMNVEV (reference sequence). The CDR3 DNA follows: TGTGCCAGCAGTTCCGACAGGGCCAGGGCGACCCAGCATTTT. Translating it yields CASSSDRARATQHF.

The sample holds one count of this clone. V is TRBV4-1 and J is TRBJ2-5, with a tentative D call TRBD1 (6 bases). The germline V and J ends were trimmed by 0 bases and 5 bases, with 16 bases remaining between them. Germline V lookup: CDR1 MGHRA, CDR2 YSYEKL. The CDR3 runs to 16 residues. The CDR3 nucleotides read TGCGCCAGCAGCCAAGACCCCAGGGGAATCCAGGAGACCCAGTACTTC. Its protein product is CASSQDPRGIQETQYF.

CDR3: CASSVHTEAFF. The CDR3 nucleotides are TGTGCCAGTAGCGTTCACACTGAAGCTTTCTTT. This chain uses TRBV19 with TRBJ1-1; D gene ambiguous. V was pared by 6 bases and J by 3 bases, with 5 bases between. This CDR3 has 11 amino acids. Germline CDR1 reads LNHDA; CDR2 reads SQIVND (reference sequence).

This rearrangement joins TRBV6-6 to TRBJ2-2; tentative D call: TRBD1 (6 bases). Trimming left V 7 bases short and J 10 bases short, with 19 bases between. The CDR3 covers 14 residues. CDR1 and CDR2 (germline): MNHNY, SVGAGI (reference sequence). The CDR3 region has the DNA TGTGCCAGCAATGAGGGGACAAACCGCGAGGAGCTGTTTTTT. This translates into CASNEGTNREELFF.

J is TRBJ2-7 and V is TRBV9, with D possibly matching TRBD1 (6 bases). CDR3 length equals 15 residues. V was clipped by 0 bases and J by 3 bases, with 13 bases between them. CDR1 and CDR2 from the germline V gene are SGDLS and YYNGEE. The CDR3 sequence is CASSVGQASNYEQYF. CDR3 sequence (DNA): TGTGCCAGCAGCGTAGGACAGGCGTCGAACTACGAGCAGTACTTC.

The rearrangement uses TRBV7-9 and TRBJ2-7, with D possibly matching TRBD1 (6 bases). This CDR3 has 15 amino acids. Germline loops: CDR1 SEHNR, CDR2 FQNEAQ (reference sequence). The V end lost 1 base, the J end lost 0 bases, and 10 bases lay between the germline ends. CDR3 DNA sequence: TGTGCCAGCAGCTTAGGACAGGAGCCCTCCTACGAGCAGTACTTC. Protein: CASSLGQEPSYEQYF.